The clone carrying this T cell receptor beta chain turned up a few times. The antigen remains unidentified. The sample belongs to a study of cytomegalovirus exposure and HLA in healthy donors. Primers: 60 Vbeta forward and 13 Jbeta reverse. Clones were read by immunoSEQ multiplex PCR, and TCRdb kept only the in-frame ones, dropping some. The sample has about 100,000 clones; 65% to 85% are singletons. Between the trimmed V and J ends, which lost 6 bases and 4 bases, there was a span of 15 bases. CDR3 length: 14 residues. CDR1 and CDR2 from the germline V gene are MNHEY and SMNVEV (reference sequence). The study, taken as a whole, reports: Reports indicated that the classifier achieved high specificity and sensitivity in diagnosing cytomegalovirus status. In an earlier analysis, productive rearrangement rates for most beta V segments clustered near 87% or 30%.

The sequencing input was PBMCs. The chain employs TRBV27 and TRBJ2-5, with TRBD1 as a possible D gene (7 bases). The sequence derives from a woman in her sixties or seventies in good health and CMV-seropositive. The chain's CDR3 is CASSGQAEGETQYF. The CDR3 bases are TGTGCCAGCAGCGGACAGGCGGAGGGAGAGACCCAGTACTTC.